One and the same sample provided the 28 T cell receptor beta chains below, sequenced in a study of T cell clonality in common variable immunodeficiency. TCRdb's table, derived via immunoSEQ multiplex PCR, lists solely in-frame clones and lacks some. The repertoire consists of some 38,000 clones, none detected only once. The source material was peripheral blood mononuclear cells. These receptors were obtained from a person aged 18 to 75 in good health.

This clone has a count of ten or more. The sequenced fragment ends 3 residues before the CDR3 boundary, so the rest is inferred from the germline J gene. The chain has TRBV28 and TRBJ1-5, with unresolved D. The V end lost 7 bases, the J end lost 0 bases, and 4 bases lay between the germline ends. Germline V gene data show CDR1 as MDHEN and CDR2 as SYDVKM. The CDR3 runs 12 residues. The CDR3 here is CASTVSNQPQHF. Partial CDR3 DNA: TGTGCCAGCACAGTTAGCAATCAGCCC.

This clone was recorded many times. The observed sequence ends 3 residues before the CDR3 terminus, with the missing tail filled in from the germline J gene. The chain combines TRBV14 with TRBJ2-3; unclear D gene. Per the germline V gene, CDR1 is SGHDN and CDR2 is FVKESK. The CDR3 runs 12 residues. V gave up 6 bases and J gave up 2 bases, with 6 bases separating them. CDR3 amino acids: CASRSATDTQYF. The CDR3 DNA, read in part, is TGTGCCAGCAGAAGCGCCACAGATACG.

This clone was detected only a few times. The CDR3 is CASSPATGEAYNEAFF. CDR3 bases read: TGTGCCAGCAGCCCAGCGACAGGGGAAGCCTACAATGAG. The V gene is TRBV7-7, the J gene TRBJ1-1, with 8 bases identical to TRBD1. The CDR3 is cut off 3 residues early in the read; its end comes from the germline J gene. This CDR3 region has 16 residues. The germline V gene encodes CDR1 SSHAT and CDR2 FNYEAQ (reference sequence).

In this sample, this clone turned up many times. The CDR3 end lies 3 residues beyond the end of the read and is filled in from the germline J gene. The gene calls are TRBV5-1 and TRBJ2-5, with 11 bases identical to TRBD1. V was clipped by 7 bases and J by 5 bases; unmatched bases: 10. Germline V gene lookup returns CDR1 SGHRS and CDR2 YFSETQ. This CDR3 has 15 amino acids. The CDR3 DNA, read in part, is TGCGCCAGCTCCCGGGGGGACAGGGGGACCGAGACC. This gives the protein CASSRGDRGTET. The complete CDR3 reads CASSRGDRGTETQYF.

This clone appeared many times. The CDR3 loop is CASSNDGTSYNEQFF. The sequenced CDR3 bases are TGTGCCAGCAGTAATGACGGGACTAGCTACAATGAG. The chain combines TRBV6-2 or TRBV6-3 with TRBJ2-1, with 8 bases fitting TRBD2. The CDR3 goes on 3 residues after the read ends, and that part is filled in from the germline J gene. The V gene end was trimmed by 5 bases and the J gene end by 3 bases; junction bases not matched to a gene: 6. Per the germline V gene, CDR1 is MNHEY and CDR2 is SVGEGT. This CDR3 comprises 15 residues.

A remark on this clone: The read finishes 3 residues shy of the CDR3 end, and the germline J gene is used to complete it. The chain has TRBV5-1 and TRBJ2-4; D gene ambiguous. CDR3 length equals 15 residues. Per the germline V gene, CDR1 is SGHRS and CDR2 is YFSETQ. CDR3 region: CASSLVTRGNYGQYF. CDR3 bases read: TGCGCCAGCAGCTTGGTAACCCGCGGTAACTATGGT.

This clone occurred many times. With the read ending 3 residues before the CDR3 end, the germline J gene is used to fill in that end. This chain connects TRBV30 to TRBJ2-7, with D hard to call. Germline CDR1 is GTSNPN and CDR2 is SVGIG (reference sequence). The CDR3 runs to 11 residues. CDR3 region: CACHTGYEQYF. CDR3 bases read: TGTGCTTGTCATACGGGTTACGAG.

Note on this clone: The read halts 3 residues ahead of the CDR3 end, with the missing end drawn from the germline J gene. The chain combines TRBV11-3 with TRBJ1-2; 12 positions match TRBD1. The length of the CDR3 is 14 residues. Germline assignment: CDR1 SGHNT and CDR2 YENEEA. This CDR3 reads CASSLPGQGAGYTF. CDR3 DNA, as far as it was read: TGTGCCAGCAGCTTACCGGGACAGGGGGCAGGC.

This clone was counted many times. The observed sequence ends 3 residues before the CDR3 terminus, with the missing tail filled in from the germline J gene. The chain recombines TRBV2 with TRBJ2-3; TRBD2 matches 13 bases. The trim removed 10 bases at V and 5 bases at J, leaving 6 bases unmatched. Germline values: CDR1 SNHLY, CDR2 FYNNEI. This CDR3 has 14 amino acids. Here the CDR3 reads CATQGLAGKDTQYF. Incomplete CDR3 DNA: TGTGCCACCCAGGGACTAGCGGGAAAAGATACG.

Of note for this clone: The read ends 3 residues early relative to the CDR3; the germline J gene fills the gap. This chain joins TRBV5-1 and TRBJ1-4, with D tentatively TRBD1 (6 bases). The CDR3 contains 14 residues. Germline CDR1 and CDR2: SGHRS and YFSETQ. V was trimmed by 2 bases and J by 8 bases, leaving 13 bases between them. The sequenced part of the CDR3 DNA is TGCGCCAGCAGCTTATTGACAGGAGGGGAAAAA. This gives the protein CASSLLTGGEK. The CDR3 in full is CASSLLTGGEKLFF.

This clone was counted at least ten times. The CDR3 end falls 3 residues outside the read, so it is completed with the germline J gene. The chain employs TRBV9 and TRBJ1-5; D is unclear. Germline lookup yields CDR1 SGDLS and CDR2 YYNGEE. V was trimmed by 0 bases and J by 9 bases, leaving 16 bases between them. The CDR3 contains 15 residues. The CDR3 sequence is CASSVVASGRMPQHF. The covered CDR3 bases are TGTGCCAGCAGCGTAGTGGCTAGCGGGAGGATGCCC.

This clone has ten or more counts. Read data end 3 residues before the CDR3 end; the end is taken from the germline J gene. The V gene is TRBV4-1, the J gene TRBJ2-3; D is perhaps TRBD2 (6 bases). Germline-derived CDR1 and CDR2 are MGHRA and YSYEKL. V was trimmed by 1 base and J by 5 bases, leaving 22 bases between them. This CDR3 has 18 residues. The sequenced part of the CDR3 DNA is TGCGCCAGCAGCCAAGTCACGCGGGGCCCATCGGGGATAGATACG. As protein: CASSQVTRGPSGIDT. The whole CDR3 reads CASSQVTRGPSGIDTQYF.

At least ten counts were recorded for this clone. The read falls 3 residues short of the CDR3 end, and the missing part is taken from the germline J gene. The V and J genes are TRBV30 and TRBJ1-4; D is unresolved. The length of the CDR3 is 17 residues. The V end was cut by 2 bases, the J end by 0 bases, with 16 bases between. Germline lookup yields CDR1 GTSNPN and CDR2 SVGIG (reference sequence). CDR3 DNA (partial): TGTGCCTGGAGTCGTCTGACTTCGTTTACAACTAATGAAAAA. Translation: CAWSRLTSFTTNEK. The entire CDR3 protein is CAWSRLTSFTTNEKLFF.

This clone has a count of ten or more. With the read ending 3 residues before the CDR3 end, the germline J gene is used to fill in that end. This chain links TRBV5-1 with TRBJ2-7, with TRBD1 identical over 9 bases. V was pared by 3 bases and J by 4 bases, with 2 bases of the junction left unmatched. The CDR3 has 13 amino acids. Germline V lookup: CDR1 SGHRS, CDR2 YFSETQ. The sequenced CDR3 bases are TGCGCCAGCAGCTGGGGACAGGGTTACGAG. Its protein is CASSWGQGYE. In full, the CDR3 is CASSWGQGYEQYF.

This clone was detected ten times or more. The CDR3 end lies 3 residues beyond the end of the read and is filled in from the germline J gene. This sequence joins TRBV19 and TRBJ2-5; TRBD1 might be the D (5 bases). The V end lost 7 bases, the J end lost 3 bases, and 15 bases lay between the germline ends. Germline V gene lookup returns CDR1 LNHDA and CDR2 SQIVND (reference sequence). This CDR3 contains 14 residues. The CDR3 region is CASTPTKGKETQYF. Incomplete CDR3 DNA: TGTGCCAGTACCCCCACCAAGGGGAAAGAGACC.

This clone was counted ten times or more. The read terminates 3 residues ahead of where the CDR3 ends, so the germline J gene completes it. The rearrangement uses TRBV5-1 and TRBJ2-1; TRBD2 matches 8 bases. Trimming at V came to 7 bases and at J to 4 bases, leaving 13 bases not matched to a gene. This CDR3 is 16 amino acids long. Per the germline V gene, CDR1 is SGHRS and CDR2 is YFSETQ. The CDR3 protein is CASYPGGGRLYNEQFF. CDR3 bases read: TGCGCCAGCTATCCGGGAGGCGGGAGGCTTTACAATGAG. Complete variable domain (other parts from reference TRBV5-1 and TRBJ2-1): KAGVTQTPRYLIKTRGQQVTLSCSPISGHRSVSWYQQTPGQGLQFLFEYFSETQRNKGNFPGRFSGRQFSNSRSEMNVSTLELGDSALYLCASYPGGGRLYNEQFFGPGTRLTVL.

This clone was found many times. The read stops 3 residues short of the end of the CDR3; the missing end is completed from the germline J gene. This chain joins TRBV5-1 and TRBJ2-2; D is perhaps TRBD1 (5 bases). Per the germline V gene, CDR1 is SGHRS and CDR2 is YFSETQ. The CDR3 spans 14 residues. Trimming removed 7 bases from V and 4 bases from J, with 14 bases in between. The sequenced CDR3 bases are TGCGCCAGCCGACAGCTTTCGGGCACCGGGGAG. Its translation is CASRQLSGTGE. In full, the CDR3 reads CASRQLSGTGELFF.

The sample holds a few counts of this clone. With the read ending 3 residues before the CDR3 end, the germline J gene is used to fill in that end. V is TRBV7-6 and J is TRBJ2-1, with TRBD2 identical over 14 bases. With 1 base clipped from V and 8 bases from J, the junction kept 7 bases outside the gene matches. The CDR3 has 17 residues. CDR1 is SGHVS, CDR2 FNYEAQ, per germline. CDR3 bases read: TGTGCCAGCAGCTTAGTAGAAGGGACTAGCGGGAGCCATGAG. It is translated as CASSLVEGTSGSHE. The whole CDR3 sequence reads CASSLVEGTSGSHEQFF.

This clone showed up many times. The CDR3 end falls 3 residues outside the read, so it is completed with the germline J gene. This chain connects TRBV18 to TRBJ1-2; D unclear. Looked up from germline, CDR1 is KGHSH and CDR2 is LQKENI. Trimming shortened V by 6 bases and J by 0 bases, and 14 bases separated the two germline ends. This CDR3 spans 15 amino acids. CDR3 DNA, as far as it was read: TGTGCCAGCTCGGAGGCAGGCCGTTCTAACTATGGC. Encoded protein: CASSEAGRSNYG. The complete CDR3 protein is CASSEAGRSNYGYTF. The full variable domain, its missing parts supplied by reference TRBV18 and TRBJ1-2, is NAGVMQNPRHLVRRRGQEARLRCSPMKGHSHVYWYRQLPEEGLKFMVYLQKENIIDESGMPKERFSAEFPKEGPSILRIQQVVRGDSAAYFCASSEAGRSNYGYTFGSGTRLTVV.

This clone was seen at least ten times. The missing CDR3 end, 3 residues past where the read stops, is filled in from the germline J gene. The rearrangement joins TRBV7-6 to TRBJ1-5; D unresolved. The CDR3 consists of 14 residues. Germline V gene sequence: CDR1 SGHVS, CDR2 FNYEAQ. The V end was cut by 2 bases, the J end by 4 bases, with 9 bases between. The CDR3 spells CASSLTTGNQPQHF. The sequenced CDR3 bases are TGTGCCAGCAGCTTAACGACGGGGAATCAGCCC.

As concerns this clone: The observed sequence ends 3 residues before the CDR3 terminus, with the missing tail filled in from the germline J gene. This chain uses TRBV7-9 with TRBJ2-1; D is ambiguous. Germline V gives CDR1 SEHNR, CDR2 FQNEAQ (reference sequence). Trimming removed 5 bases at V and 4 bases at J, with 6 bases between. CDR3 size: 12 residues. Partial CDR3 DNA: TGTGCCAGCAGCACATATTACAATGAG. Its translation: CASSTYYNE. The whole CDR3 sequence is CASSTYYNEQFF.

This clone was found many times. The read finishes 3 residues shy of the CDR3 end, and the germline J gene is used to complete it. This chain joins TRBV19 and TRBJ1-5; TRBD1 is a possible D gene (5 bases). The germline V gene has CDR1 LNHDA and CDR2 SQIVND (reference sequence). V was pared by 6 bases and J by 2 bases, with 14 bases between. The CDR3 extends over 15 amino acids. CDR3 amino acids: CASRSGAVGNQPQHF. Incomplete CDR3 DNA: TGTGCCAGTAGATCTGGGGCGGTTGGCAATCAGCCC. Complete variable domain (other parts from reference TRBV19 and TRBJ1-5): DGGITQSPKYLFRKEGQNVTLSCEQNLNHDAMYWYRQDPGQGLRLIYYSQIVNDFQKGDIAEGYSVSREKKESFPLTVTSAQKNPTAFYLCASRSGAVGNQPQHFGDGTRLSIL.

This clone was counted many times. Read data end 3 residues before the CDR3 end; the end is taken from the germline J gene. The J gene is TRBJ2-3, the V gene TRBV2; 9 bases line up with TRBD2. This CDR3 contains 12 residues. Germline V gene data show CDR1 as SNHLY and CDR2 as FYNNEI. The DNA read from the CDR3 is TGTGCCAGTAGCGGGAGAGGTGAGACG. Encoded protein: CASSGRGET. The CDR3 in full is CASSGRGETQYF.

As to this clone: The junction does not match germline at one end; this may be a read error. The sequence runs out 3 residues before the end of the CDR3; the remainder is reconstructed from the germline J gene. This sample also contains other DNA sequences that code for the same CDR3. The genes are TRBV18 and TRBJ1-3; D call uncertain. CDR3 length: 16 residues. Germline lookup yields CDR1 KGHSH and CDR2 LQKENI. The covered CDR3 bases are TGTGCCAGCTCGCCGTCGACAATTACCTCTGGAAACACG. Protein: CASSPSTITSGNT. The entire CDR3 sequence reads CASSPSTITSGNTIYF.

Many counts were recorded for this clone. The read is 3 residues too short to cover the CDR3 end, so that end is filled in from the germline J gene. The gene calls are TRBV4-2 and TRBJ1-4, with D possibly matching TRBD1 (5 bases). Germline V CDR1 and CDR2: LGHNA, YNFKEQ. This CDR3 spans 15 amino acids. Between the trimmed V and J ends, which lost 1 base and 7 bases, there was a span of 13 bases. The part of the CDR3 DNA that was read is TGTGCCAGCAGCCAAGGCGGGGGGTCGGTTGAAAAA. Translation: CASSQGGGSVEK. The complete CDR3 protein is CASSQGGGSVEKLFF.

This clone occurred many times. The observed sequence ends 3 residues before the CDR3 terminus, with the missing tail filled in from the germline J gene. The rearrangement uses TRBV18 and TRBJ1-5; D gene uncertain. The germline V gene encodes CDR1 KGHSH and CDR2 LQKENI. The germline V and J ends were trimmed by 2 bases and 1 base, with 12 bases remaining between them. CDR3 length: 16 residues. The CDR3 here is CASSPDVGRSNQPQHF. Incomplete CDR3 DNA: TGTGCCAGCTCACCAGATGTCGGCAGGAGCAATCAGCCC.

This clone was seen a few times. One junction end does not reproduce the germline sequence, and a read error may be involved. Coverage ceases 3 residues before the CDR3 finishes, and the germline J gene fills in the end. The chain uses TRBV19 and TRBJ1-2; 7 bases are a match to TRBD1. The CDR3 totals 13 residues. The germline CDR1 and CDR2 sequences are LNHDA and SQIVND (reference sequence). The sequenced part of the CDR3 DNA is TGTACCAGTAGCCCTCAGGGGGTATACGAC. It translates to CTSSPQGVYD. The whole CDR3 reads CTSSPQGVYDYTF.

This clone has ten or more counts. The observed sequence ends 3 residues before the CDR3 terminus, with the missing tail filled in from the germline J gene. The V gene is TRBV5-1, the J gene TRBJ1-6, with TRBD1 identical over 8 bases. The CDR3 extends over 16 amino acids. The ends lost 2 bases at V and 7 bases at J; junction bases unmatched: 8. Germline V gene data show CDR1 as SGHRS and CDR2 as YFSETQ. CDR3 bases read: TGCGCCAGCAGCTTCATCGGACAGGGAGAGAATTCACCC. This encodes CASSFIGQGENSP. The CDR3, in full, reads CASSFIGQGENSPLHF.